Here is one TCR beta chain with its context. Its antigen remains unknown. TCRdb analysed the 5' RACE reads with MiXCR anew, one entry per CDR3 protein. The table shows 35,000 to 50,000 distinct CDR3 sequences, with less than 9.5% occurring only once. This entry is derived from a study of T-cell memory formation after mild COVID-19. Study conclusions and caveats: Day 15 to 85 contractors were CD4/CD8 balanced; later expanders leaned CD4+.

The V gene end was trimmed by 6 bases and the J gene end by 5 bases; junction bases not matched to a gene: 3. Looked up from germline, CDR1 is SQVTM and CDR2 is ANQGSEA. This CDR3 has 13 residues. This rearrangement joins TRBV29-1 to TRBJ2-2, with 10 bases matching TRBD1. Material: PBMCs or a T cell subset sorted from them (not recorded which). The TCR comes from an adult woman who had mild COVID-19 (a few samples of this study predate the infection). Cell type and time point are not known. The CDR3 DNA follows: TGCAGCGTCGACAGGGGGCAGACCGGGGAGCTGTTTTTT. Its protein is CSVDRGQTGELFF.